A selection of T cell receptor beta chains follows, all from one sample in a study of T cell repertoires in MIS-A myocarditis. Measured with immunoSEQ multiplex PCR; TCRdb has only the in-frame clones, and not every one. Of roughly 14,000 clones in the sample, around 70% were seen once. Sample: left ventricle heart tissue obtained at autopsy. The receptors were gathered from a man between 18 and 29 years old with fulminant myocarditis from multisystem inflammatory syndrome in adults (MIS-A) after COVID-19. CDR3s include the opening cysteine and the closing phenylalanine or tryptophan. A D gene is named only where the DNA matches it firmly. The listing skips clone size in some rows; elsewhere it reads once, few, many or a size class.

>-|TRBV7-2|TRBJ2-7|TRBD2
CASRPGGSPHEQYF
TGTGCCAGTCGCCCCGGGGGGTCACCCCACGAGCAGTACTTC
>-|TRBV7-2|TRBJ1-2|-
CASSPNGYTF
TGTGCCAGCAGCCCCAATGGCTACACCTTC
>-|TRBV5-1|TRBJ2-5|TRBD1
CASSLTGAVRKETQYF
TGCGCCAGCAGCTTGACAGGGGCAGTTAGAAAGGAGACCCAGTACTTC
>-|TRBV2|TRBJ2-3|-
CASTSTDTQYF
TGTGCCAGCACAAGCACAGATACGCAGTATTTT
>-|TRBV7-9|TRBJ2-3|TRBD1
CASSSGGRNTQYF
TGTGCCAGCAGCTCAGGGGGTCGAAATACGCAGTATTTT
>-|TRBV30|TRBJ1-3|-
CAWSQVPSGNTIYF
TGTGCCTGGAGTCAGGTACCCTCTGGAAACACCATATATTTT
>few|TRBV7-2|TRBJ2-1|-
CASSLASRNFYNEQFF
TGTGCCAGCAGCTTAGCGTCACGCAACTTCTACAATGAGCAGTTCTTC
>-|TRBV13|TRBJ1-2|-
CASSLGVGELSYGYTF
TGTGCCAGCAGCTTAGGAGTCGGGGAATTAAGCTATGGCTACACCTTC
>-|TRBV28|TRBJ1-5|TRBD1
CASIPRGLNGQPQHF
TGTGCCAGCATTCCCAGGGGGCTTAATGGTCAGCCCCAGCATTTT
>few|TRBV28|TRBJ1-2|-
CASTGGVYGYTF
TGTGCCAGCACCGGGGGGGTATATGGCTACACCTTC
>-|TRBV6-5|TRBJ1-1|-
CASRQGDREAFF
TGTGCCAGCAGGCAAGGGGATCGAGAAGCTTTCTTT
>-|TRBV30|TRBJ1-2|-
CAWSGLGQGYTF
TGTGCCTGGAGCGGATTGGGGCAGGGCTACACCTTC
>-|TRBV9|TRBJ1-4|TRBD1
CASSVGTGTGNNEKLFF
TGTGCCAGCAGCGTGGGGACCGGGACAGGGAATAATGAAAAACTGTTTTTT
>-|TRBV15|TRBJ1-2|-
CATSRAGEGEYYGYTF
TGTGCCACCAGCAGAGCGGGGGAGGGGGAGTACTATGGCTACACCTTC
>-|TRBV9|TRBJ2-1|TRBD2
CASSRIAGGRGEQFF
TGTGCCAGCAGCCGAATAGCGGGGGGGCGGGGTGAGCAGTTCTTC
>few|TRBV2|TRBJ1-5|TRBD1
CASSWTGTQPQHF
TGTGCCAGCAGTTGGACAGGGACTCAGCCCCAGCATTTT
>-|TRBV6-5|TRBJ1-1|-
CASSYSRRNTEAFF
TGTGCCAGCAGTTACTCGAGGAGGAACACTGAAGCTTTCTTT
>-|TRBV23-1|TRBJ1-3|-
CASSQYTDTRSGNTIYF
TGCGCCAGCAGTCAATACACGGATACTCGTTCTGGAAACACCATATATTTT
>-|TRBV11-2|TRBJ2-7|-
CATPVAGLSHEQYF
TGTGCCACCCCGGTCGCAGGGTTGAGCCACGAGCAGTACTTC
>-|TRBV2|TRBJ1-2|-
CASSPERAGGYTF
TGTGCCAGCAGTCCCGAGAGGGCGGGTGGCTACACCTTC
>once|TRBV5-5|TRBJ1-1|TRBD1
CASSLAGTEYTEAFF
TGTGCCAGCAGCCTTGCCGGGACAGAATACACTGAAGCTTTCTTT
>-|TRBV28|TRBJ1-3|-
CASSLMKQSSGNTIYF
TGTGCCAGCAGTTTAATGAAGCAAAGCTCTGGAAACACCATATATTTT
>-|TRBV27|TRBJ2-3|-
CATGGWGNTDTQYF
TGTGCCACCGGGGGTTGGGGTAATACAGATACGCAGTATTTT
>few|TRBV6-6|TRBJ1-1|-
CASSYEGGLNTEAFF
TGTGCCAGCAGCTATGAGGGGGGACTGAACACTGAAGCTTTCTTT
>-|TRBV27|TRBJ2-1|-
CASSYRGRYNEQFF
TGTGCCAGCAGTTACCGGGGGCGCTACAATGAGCAGTTCTTC
>-|TRBV28|TRBJ1-1|-
CASTFMGEAFF
TGTGCCAGCACCTTTATGGGAGAAGCTTTCTTT
>-|TRBV10-3|TRBJ1-1|TRBD1
CAISDAGGAGNTEAFF
TGTGCCATCAGTGACGCAGGGGGCGCGGGGAACACTGAAGCTTTCTTT
>-|TRBV3-1/TRBV3-2|TRBJ2-7|-
CASSRDPEGRQYF
TGTGCCAGCAGCCGGGACCCCGAAGGTAGGCAGTACTTC
>-|TRBV2|TRBJ1-6|TRBD1
CASSVNGDSSSSYNSPLHF
TGTGCCAGCAGTGTTAACGGGGACAGTTCGAGCTCCTATAATTCACCCCTCCACTTT
>-|TRBV2|TRBJ2-7|TRBD2
CATNSGRATGEQYF
TGTGCCACCAATAGCGGGAGGGCCACCGGAGAGCAGTACTTC
>-|TRBV24-1|TRBJ1-1|-
CATSVRGRNTEAFF
TGTGCCACCTCAGTCCGGGGGCGCAACACTGAAGCTTTCTTT
>-|TRBV28|TRBJ2-7|TRBD2
CASSPRLAGATYEQYF
TGTGCCAGCAGCCCAAGACTAGCGGGCGCGACCTACGAGCAGTACTTC
>-|TRBV28|TRBJ1-4|-
CASSFRATNEKLFF
TGTGCCAGCAGTTTCCGTGCAACTAATGAAAAACTGTTTTTT
>-|TRBV28|TRBJ1-6|-
CATGGDKGLVYNSPLHF
TGTGCCACGGGGGGGGACAAGGGTCTAGTCTATAATTCACCCCTCCACTTT
>-|TRBV28|TRBJ2-2|-
CASSSWDGPSAGELFF
TGTGCCAGCAGTTCTTGGGACGGTCCCAGCGCCGGGGAGCTGTTTTTT
>once|TRBV6-5|TRBJ2-1|TRBD2
CASSASGTYEQFF
TGTGCCAGCAGCGCCAGCGGGACTTATGAGCAGTTCTTC
>-|TRBV2|TRBJ2-7|TRBD2
CASSRLLAGEQYF
TGTGCCAGCAGTCGCTTACTAGCGGGCGAGCAGTACTTC
>-|TRBV9|TRBJ2-4|TRBD1
CASSRQPGTGVDIQYF
TGTGCCAGCAGTCGCCAGCCGGGGACAGGGGTAGACATTCAGTACTTC
>-|TRBV24-1|TRBJ2-5|TRBD2
CATRLGGCRRETQYF
TGTGCCACTCGACTCGGGGGGTGTCGTCGCGAGACCCAGTACTTC
>few|TRBV12-3/TRBV12-4|TRBJ2-2|-
CASRRTNTGELFF
TGTGCCAGCAGGCGGACAAACACCGGGGAGCTGTTTTTT
>-|TRBV6-6|TRBJ2-3|-
CASSYSTSRVTDTQYF
TGTGCCAGCAGTTACTCTACTAGCAGGGTTACAGATACGCAGTATTTT
>-|TRBV5-4|TRBJ2-2|-
CASSLDPPWTGELFF
TGTGCCAGCAGCTTAGACCCCCCGTGGACCGGGGAGCTGTTTTTT
>-|TRBV2|TRBJ2-7|TRBD2
CASSPGGVYEQYF
TGTGCCAGCAGTCCGGGAGGGGTATACGAGCAGTACTTC
>-|TRBV19|TRBJ2-1|TRBD1
CASSSTGGAGNEQFF
TGTGCCAGTAGTTCTACAGGGGGCGCGGGCAATGAGCAGTTCTTC
>-|TRBV5-1|TRBJ1-3|-
CASSLLPRNSGNTIYF
TGCGCCAGCAGCCTCCTCCCAAGGAACTCTGGAAACACCATATATTTT
>-|TRBV4-2|TRBJ2-7|TRBD2
CASSQEVDGTSSYEQYF
TGTGCCAGCAGCCAAGAGGTGGACGGGACTAGTTCCTACGAGCAGTACTTC
>-|TRBV27|TRBJ1-6|-
CASKQGINNSPLHF
TGTGCCAGCAAGCAAGGGATAAATAATTCACCCCTCCACTTT
>-|TRBV7-2|TRBJ1-5|-
CASSLIQTRQPQHF
TGTGCCAGCAGCTTAATCCAGACGCGCCAGCCCCAGCATTTT
>-|TRBV19|TRBJ2-7|TRBD1
CASSVSGTAYEQYF
TGTGCCAGTAGTGTATCCGGGACAGCCTACGAGCAGTACTTC
>-|TRBV6-5|TRBJ2-1|TRBD2
CASRMASGINEQFF
TGTGCCAGCAGGATGGCTAGCGGGATTAATGAGCAGTTCTTC
>-|TRBV7-6|TRBJ1-1|TRBD1
CASSLGGTGEGTEAFF
TGTGCCAGCAGCTTAGGAGGGACAGGGGAGGGAACTGAAGCTTTCTTT
>-|TRBV29-1|TRBJ2-1|-
CSVPPFLSSYNEQFF
TGCAGCGTCCCTCCCTTTTTGAGCTCCTACAATGAGCAGTTCTTC
>-|TRBV24-1|TRBJ1-1|-
CATSDGATEAFF
TGTGCCACCAGTGATGGAGCCACTGAAGCTTTCTTT
>medium-sized|TRBV28|TRBJ1-5|-
CASSSRAQGRQPQHF
TGTGCCAGCAGTAGCCGGGCCCAGGGACGTCAGCCCCAGCATTTT
>-|TRBV7-2|TRBJ1-6|-
CASSPHRAKNSPLHF
TGTGCCAGCAGCCCCCACAGGGCTAAGAATTCACCCCTCCACTTT
>-|TRBV4-1|TRBJ1-1|TRBD1
CASSRRQGSERSFGGNEAFF
TGCGCCAGCAGCCGGAGACAGGGCAGCGAACGAAGTTTCGGGGGGAACGAAGCTTTCTTT
>-|TRBV4-2|TRBJ2-7|TRBD2
CASSQEGTGGAYEQYF
TGTGCCAGCAGCCAAGAGGGTACGGGGGGAGCCTACGAGCAGTACTTC